A single T cell receptor (beta chain) is shown here with its context. Its target is unknown. The TRB cDNA libraries were prepared by 5' RACE with UMI labels. Reprocessing the 5' RACE reads, TCRdb reports a single entry for every CDR3 protein and omits DNA. Its listing shows 45,000 to 55,000 distinct CDR3 sequences. This sample is part of a study of CXCR3-negative and CXCR3-positive naive CD8 T cells. Study as a whole: Sequencing gave approximately 140 million TRB reads overall, about 1.5 +/- 0.3 million per library. Study findings and constraints: Relative to memory CD8+ cells, whose diversity was much lower, both naive subsets had comparably high diversity. Across naive subsets, surface CD5 expression was comparable, and TCR strength was inferred from properties of the TRB CDR3.

Germline V CDR1 and CDR2: SQVTM, ANQGSEA. The length of the CDR3 is 11 residues. The sequenced material came from memory CD8+ T cells from blood. J is TRBJ1-4 and V is TRBV29-1; TCRdb calls TRBD1, which cannot be checked without DNA. The TCR originated in a human donor in good health. Some clones in this sample may be carry-over from other donors' samples. CDR3 amino acids: CSVEGAGKLFF.